This T cell receptor (beta chain) was sequenced during a study of cytomegalovirus exposure and HLA in healthy donors. Study-level findings and limits: Information on immune exposure was restricted to one variable (CMV serostatus).

As to this clone: Its cognate antigen is unknown.

Looked up from germline, CDR1 is SGHAT and CDR2 is FQNNGV. There are 14 residues in the CDR3. V gave up 1 base and J gave up 12 bases, with 15 bases separating them. Both 60 Vbeta primers and 13 Jbeta primers went into the PCR. Profiled with immunoSEQ multiplex PCR; TCRdb holds only in-frame clones, not every one. The data contain around 130,000 clones, roughly two thirds of them singletons. This sequence originates from a man aged 25-45 years in good health and CMV-seropositive. Sample: PBMCs. V and J are TRBV11-2 and TRBJ2-2, with a weak D call TRBD1 (5 bases). The CDR3 DNA follows: TGTGCCAGCAGCTTAGGCAGGGTCCTGGGGCAGCTGTTTTTT. Amino acids: CASSLGRVLGQLFF.